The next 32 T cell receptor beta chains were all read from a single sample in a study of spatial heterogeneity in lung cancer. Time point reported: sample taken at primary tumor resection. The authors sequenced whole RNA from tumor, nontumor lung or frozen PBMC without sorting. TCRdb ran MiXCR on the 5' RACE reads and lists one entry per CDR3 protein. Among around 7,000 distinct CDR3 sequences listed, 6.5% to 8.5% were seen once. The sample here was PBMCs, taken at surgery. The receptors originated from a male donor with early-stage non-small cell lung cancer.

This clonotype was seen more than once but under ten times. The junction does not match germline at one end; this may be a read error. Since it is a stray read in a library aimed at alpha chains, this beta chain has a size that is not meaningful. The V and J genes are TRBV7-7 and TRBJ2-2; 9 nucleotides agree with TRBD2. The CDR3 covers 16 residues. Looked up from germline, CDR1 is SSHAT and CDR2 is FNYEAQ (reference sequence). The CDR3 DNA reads TGTGCTAGCAGCTTTTCTAGCGGGGCGAACACCGGGGAGCTGTTTTTT. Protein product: CASSFSSGANTGELFF.

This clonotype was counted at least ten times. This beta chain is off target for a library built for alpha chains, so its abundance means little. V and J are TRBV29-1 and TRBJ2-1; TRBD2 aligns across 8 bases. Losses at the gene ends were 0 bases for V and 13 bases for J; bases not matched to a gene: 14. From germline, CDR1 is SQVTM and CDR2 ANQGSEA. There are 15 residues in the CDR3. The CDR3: CSVEDRVTSVKIQFF. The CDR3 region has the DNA TGCAGCGTTGAAGATAGGGTGACTAGCGTAAAGATTCAGTTCTTC.

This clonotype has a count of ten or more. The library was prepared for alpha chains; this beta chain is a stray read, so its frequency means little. CDR3 nucleotide sequence: TGTGCCAGCAGTAAAAACAGTTACTCCTACGAGCAGTACTTC. Translation: CASSKNSYSYEQYF. The V and J genes are TRBV25-1 and TRBJ2-7; D not resolved. The ends were cut back, 5 bases at V and 0 bases at J, with 11 bases in the middle. This CDR3 region has 14 residues. CDR1 and CDR2 from the germline V gene are MGHDK and SYGVNS.

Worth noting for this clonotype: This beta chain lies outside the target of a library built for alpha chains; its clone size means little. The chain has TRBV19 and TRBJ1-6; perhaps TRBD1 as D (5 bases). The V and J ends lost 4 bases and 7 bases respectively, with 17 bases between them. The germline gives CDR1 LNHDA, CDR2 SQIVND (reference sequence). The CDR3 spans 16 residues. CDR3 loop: CASSTLGTAINSPLHF. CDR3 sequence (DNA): TGTGCCAGTAGTACCTTAGGGACGGCGATCAATTCACCCCTCCACTTT.

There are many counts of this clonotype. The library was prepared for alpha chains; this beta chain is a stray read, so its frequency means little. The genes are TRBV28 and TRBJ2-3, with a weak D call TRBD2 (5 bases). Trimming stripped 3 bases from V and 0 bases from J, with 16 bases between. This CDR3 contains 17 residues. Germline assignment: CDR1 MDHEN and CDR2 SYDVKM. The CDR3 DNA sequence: TGTGCCAGCAGTTTGAGGGATCCCACACCAAGCACAGATACGCAGTATTTT. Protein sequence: CASSLRDPTPSTDTQYF.

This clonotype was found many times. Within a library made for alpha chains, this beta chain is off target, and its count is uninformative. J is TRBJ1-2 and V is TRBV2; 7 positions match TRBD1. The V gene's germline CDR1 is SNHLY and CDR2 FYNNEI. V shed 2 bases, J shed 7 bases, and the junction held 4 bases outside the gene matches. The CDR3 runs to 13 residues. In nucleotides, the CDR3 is TGTGCCAGCAGTGAATCACAGGGGTTTGGCTACACCTTC. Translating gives CASSESQGFGYTF.

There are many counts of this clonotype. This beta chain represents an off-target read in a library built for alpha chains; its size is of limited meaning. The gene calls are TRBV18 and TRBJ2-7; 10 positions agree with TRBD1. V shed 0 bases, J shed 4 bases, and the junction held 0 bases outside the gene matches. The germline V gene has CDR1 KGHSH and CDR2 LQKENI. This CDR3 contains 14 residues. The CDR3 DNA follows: TGTGCCAGCTCACCACCGGGACAGGGGTACGAGCAGTACTTC. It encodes CASSPPGQGYEQYF.

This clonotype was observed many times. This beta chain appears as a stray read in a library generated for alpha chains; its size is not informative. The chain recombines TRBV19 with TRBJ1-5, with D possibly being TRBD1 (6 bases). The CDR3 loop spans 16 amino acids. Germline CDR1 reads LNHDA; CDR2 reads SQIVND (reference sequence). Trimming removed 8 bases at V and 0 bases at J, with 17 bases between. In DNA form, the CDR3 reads TGTGCCAGTGAGGCCCGGGGGCAGTATAGCAATCAGCCCCAGCATTTT. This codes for CASEARGQYSNQPQHF.

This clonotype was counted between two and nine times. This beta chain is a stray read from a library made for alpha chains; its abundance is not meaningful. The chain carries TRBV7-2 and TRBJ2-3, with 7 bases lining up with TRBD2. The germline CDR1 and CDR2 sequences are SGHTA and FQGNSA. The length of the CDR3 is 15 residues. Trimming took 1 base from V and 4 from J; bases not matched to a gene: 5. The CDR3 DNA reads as TGTGCCAGCAGCTTAGTTGCGGGAGCTTCAGATACGCAGTATTTT. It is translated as CASSLVAGASDTQYF. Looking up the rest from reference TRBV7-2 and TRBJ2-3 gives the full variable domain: GAGVSQSPSNKVTEKGKDVELRCDPISGHTALYWYRQSLGQGLEFLIYFQGNSAPDKSGLPSDRFSAERTGGSVSTLTIQRTQQEDSAVYLCASSLVAGASDTQYFGPGTRLTVL.

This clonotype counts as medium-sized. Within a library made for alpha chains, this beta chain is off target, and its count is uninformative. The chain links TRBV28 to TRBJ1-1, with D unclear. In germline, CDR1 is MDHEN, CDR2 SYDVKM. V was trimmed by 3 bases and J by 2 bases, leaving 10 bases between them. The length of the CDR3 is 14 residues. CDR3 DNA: TGTGCCAGCAGTTTTATGGCGGTTAACACTGAAGCTTTCTTT. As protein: CASSFMAVNTEAFF.

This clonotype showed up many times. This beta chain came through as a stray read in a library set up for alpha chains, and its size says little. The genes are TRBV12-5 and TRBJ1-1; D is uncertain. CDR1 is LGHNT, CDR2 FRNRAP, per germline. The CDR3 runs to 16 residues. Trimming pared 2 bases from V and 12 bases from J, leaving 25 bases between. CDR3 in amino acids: CASGLYPGGTRHGTFF. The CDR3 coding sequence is TGTGCTAGTGGTTTGTACCCGGGAGGTACCCGACATGGAACTTTCTTT.

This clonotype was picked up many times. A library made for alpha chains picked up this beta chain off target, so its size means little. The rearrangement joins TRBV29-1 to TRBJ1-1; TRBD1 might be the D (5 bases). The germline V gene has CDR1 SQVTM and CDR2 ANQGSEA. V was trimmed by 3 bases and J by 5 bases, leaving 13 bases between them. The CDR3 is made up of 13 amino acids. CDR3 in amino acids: CSVDRGFGTEAFF. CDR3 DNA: TGCAGCGTTGACCGGGGGTTTGGGACTGAAGCTTTCTTT.

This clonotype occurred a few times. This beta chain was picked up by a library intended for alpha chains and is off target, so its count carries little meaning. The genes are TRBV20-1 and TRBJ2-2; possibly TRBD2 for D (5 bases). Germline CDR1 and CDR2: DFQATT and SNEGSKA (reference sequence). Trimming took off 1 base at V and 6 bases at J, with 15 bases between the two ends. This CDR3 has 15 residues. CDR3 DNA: TGCAGTGCTAGAGTACGAGGGCGTATGGCCGGGGAGCTGTTTTTT. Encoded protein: CSARVRGRMAGELFF.

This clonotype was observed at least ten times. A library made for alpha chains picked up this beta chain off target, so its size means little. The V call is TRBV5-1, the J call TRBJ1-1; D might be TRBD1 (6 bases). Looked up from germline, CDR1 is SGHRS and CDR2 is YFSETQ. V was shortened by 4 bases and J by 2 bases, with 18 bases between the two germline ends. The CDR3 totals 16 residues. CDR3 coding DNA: TGCGCCAGCAGCCCTTGGGGCGGACAGACAAACACTGAAGCTTTCTTT. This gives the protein CASSPWGGQTNTEAFF. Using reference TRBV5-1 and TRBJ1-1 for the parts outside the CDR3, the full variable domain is KAGVTQTPRYLIKTRGQQVTLSCSPISGHRSVSWYQQTPGQGLQFLFEYFSETQRNKGNFPGRFSGRQFSNSRSEMNVSTLELGDSALYLCASSPWGGQTNTEAFFGQGTRLTVV.

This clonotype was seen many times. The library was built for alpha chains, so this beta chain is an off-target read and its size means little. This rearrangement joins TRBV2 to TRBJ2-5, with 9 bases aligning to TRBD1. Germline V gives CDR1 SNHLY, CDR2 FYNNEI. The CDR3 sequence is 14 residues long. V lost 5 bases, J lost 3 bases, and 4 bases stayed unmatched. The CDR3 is CASSPGQGKETQYF. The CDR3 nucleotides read TGTGCCAGCAGTCCGGGACAGGGTAAAGAGACCCAGTACTTC.

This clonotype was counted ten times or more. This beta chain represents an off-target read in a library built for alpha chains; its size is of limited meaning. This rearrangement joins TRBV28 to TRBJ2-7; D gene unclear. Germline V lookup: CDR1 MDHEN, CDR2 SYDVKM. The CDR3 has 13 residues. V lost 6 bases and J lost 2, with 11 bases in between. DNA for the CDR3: TGTGCCAGCAGCGAGATAATCACCTACGAGCAGTACTTC. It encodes CASSEIITYEQYF.

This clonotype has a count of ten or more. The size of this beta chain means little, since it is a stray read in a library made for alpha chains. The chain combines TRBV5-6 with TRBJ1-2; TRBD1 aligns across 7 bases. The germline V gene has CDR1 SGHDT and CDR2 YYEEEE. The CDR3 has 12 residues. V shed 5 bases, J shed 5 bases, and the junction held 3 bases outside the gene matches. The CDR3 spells CASSGTDYGYTF. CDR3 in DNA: TGTGCCAGCAGTGGGACAGATTATGGCTACACCTTC.

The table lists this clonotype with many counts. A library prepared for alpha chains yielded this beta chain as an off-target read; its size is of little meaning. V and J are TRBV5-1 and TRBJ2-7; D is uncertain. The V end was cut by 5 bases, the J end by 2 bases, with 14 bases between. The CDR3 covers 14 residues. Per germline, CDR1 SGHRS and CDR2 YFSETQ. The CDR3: CASSLMGTTYEQYF. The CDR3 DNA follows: TGCGCCAGCAGTCTGATGGGCACCACCTACGAGCAGTACTTC.

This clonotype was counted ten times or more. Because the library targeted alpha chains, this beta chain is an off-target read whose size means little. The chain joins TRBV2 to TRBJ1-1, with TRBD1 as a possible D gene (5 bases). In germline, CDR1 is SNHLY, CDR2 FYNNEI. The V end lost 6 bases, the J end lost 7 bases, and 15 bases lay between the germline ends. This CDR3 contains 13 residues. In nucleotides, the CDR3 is TGTGCCAGCAGCGAGACACTTGGGGGTGAAGCTTTCTTT. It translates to CASSETLGGEAFF.

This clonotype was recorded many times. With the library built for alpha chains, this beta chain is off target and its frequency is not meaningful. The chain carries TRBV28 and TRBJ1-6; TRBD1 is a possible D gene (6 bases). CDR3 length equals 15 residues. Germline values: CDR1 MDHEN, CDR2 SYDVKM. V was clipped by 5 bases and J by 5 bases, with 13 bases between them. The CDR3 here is CASSRTVVHNSPLHF. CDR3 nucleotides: TGTGCCAGCAGTCGGACAGTAGTTCATAATTCACCCCTCCACTTT.

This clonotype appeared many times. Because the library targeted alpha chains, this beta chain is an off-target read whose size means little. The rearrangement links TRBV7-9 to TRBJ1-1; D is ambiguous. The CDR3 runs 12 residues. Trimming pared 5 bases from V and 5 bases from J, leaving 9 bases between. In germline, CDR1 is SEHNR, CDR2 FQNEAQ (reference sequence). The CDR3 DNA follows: TGTGCCAGCAGCCGATCGGGAACTGAAGCTTTCTTT. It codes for CASSRSGTEAFF. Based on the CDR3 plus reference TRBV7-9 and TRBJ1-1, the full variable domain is DTGVSQNPRHKITKRGQNVTFRCDPISEHNRLYWYRQTLGQGPEFLTYFQNEAQLEKSRLLSDRFSAERPKGSFSTLEIQRTEQGDSAMYLCASSRSGTEAFFGQGTRLTVV.

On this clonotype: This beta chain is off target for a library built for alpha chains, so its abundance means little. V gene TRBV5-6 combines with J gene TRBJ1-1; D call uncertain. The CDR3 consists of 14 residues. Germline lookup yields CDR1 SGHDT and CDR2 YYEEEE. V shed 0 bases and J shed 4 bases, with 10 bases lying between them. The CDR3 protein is CASSLVLGSTEAFF. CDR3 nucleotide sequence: TGTGCCAGCAGCTTGGTTCTGGGCAGCACTGAAGCTTTCTTT.

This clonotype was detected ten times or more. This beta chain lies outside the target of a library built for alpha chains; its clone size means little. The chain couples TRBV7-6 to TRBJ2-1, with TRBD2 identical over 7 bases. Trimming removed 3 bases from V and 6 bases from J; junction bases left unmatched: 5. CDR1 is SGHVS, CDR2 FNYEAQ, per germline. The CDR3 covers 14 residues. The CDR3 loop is CASSFGGSTNEQFF. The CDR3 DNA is TGTGCCAGCAGCTTTGGCGGGAGTACCAATGAGCAGTTCTTC. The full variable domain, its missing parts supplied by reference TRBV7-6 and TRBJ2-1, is GAGVSQSPRYKVTKRGQDVALRCDPISGHVSLYWYRQALGQGPEFLTYFNYEAQQDKSGLPNDRFSAERPEGSISTLTIQRTEQRDSAMYRCASSFGGSTNEQFFGPGTRLTVL.

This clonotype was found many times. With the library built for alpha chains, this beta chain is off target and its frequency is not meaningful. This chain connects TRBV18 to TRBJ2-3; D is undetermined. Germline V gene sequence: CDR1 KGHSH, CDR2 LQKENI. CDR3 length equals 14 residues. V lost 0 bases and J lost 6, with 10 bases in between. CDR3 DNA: TGTGCCAGCTCACCACCTGTCCGGACGGATACGCAGTATTTT. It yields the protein CASSPPVRTDTQYF.

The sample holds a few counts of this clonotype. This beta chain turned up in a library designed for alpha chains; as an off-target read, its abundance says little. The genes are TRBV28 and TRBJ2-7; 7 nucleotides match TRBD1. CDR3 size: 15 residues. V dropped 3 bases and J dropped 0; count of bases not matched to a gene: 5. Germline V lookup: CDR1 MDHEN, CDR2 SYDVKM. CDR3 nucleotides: TGTGCCAGCAGTTTTGGGACAGCCTACTCCTACGAGCAGTACTTC. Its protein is CASSFGTAYSYEQYF. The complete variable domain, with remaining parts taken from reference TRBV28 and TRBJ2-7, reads DVKVTQSSRYLVKRTGEKVFLECVQDMDHENMFWYRQDPGLGLRLIYFSYDVKMKEKGDIPEGYSVSREKKERFSLILESASTNQTSMYLCASSFGTAYSYEQYFGPGTRLTVT.

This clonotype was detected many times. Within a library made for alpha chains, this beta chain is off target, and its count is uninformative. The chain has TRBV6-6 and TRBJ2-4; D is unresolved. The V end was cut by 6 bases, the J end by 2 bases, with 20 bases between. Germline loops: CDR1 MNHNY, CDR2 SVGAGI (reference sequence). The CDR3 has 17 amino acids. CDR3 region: CASRPNYFAGTKNIQYF. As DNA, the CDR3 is TGTGCCAGCAGGCCCAACTATTTCGCTGGCACCAAAAACATTCAGTACTTC.

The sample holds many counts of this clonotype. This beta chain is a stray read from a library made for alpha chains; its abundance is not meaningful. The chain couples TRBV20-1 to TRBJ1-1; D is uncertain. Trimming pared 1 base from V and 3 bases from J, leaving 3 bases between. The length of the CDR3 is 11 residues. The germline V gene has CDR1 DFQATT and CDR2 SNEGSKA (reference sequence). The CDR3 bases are TGCAGTGCTAGAGGGGACACTGAAGCTTTCTTT. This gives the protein CSARGDTEAFF.

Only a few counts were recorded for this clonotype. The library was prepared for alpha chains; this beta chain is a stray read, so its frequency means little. DNA for the CDR3: TGTGCCAGCAGCCTCAGTGGCAGGGCGGCTAACTATGGCTACACCTTC. It codes for CASSLSGRAANYGYTF. The chain is built from TRBV12-3 or TRBV12-4 and TRBJ1-2, with a possible D match to TRBD1 (5 bases). This CDR3 is built from 16 residues. V dropped 6 bases and J dropped 0 bases, with 17 bases sitting between them.

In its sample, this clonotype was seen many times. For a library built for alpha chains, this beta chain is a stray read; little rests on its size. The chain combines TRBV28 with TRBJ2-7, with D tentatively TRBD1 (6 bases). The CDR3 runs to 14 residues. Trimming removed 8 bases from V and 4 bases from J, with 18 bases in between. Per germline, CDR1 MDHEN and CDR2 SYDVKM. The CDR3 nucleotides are TGTGCCAGCCAATCAGGGGATAGTTTATACGAGCAGTACGTC. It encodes CASQSGDSLYEQYV.

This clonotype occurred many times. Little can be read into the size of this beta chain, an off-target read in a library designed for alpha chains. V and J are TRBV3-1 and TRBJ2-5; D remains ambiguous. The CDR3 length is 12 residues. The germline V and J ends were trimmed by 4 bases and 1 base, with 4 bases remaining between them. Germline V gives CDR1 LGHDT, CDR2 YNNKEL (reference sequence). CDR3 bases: TGTGCCAGCAGCCGGCCCCAAGAGACCCAGTACTTC. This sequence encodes CASSRPQETQYF.

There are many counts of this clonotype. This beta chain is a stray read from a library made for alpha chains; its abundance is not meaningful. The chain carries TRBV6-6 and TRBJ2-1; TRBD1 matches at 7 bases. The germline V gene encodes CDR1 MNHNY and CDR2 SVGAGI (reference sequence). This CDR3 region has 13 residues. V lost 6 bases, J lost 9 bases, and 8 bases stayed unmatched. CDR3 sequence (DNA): TGTGCCAGCAGCCTTACAGGGGCGAGTGAGCAGTTCTTC. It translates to CASSLTGASEQFF.

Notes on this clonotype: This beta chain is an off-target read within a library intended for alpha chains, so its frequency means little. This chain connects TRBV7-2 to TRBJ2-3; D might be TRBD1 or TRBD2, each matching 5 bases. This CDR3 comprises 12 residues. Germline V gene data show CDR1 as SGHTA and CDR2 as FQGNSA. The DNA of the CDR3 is TGTGCGAGCGAAAGAGGGGCGCATACGCAGTATTTT. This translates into CASERGAHTQYF.